A selection of T cell receptor beta chains follows, all from one sample in a study of shared clonotypes between healthy human individuals. Profiled with immunoSEQ multiplex PCR; TCRdb holds only in-frame clones, not every one. The sample records about 2 million clones, about 94% being singletons. Sequenced: naive CD8+ T cells sorted from blood. The receptors derive from a man between 18 and 29 years old in good health. Each CDR3 is given with its conserved first and last residue. The D gene is left open where the match is weak. Where a row states a size, it is once, few, many or the class of an expanded clone; other rows omit it.

V gene	J gene	clone size	D gene	CDR3 protein	CDR3 DNA
TRBV6-5	TRBJ1-1	NA	NA	CASSYSPGGLATEAFF	TGTGCCAGCAGTTACTCCCCGGGGGGCTTGGCCACTGAAGCTTTCTTT
TRBV7-9	TRBJ2-1	NA	TRBD2	CASSGYGTSGSPYNEQFF	TGTGCCAGCAGCGGCTACGGGACTAGCGGGAGCCCCTACAATGAGCAGTTCTTC
TRBV28	TRBJ1-4	NA	NA	CASSSEGRWEKLFF	TGTGCCAGCAGCTCTGAGGGGCGTTGGGAAAAACTGTTTTTT
TRBV27	TRBJ2-7	NA	TRBD2	CATWEGRGYEQYF	TGTGCCACTTGGGAGGGCCGAGGCTACGAGCAGTACTTC
TRBV6-5	TRBJ1-1	NA	NA	CASSYSPTGNTEAFF	TGTGCCAGCAGTTACTCCCCCACCGGGAACACTGAAGCTTTCTTT
TRBV29-1	TRBJ2-7	NA	NA	CSVATGPEQYF	TGCAGCGTAGCCACAGGTCCCGAGCAGTACTTC
TRBV29-1	TRBJ2-7	NA	NA	CSVRTASYEQYF	TGCAGCGTTCGGACAGCCTCCTACGAGCAGTACTTC
TRBV5-1	TRBJ2-1	NA	NA	CASSLEAGSYNEQFF	TGCGCCAGCAGCTTGGAGGCGGGATCTTACAATGAGCAGTTCTTC
TRBV19	TRBJ1-3	once	NA	CASSMDWPSRNTIYF	TGTGCCAGTAGTATGGATTGGCCTTCCAGAAACACCATATATTTT
TRBV9	TRBJ1-5	NA	NA	CASSVGTPNQPQHF	TGTGCCAGCAGCGTAGGGACACCCAATCAGCCCCAGCATTTT
TRBV15	TRBJ2-5	NA	TRBD2	CATSRPPKRGGLETQYF	TGTGCCACCAGCAGACCCCCTAAGCGGGGGGGCTTGGAGACCCAGTACTTC
TRBV6-4	TRBJ1-2	NA	TRBD1	CASSARGQGYGYTF	TGTGCCAGCAGTGCCAGGGGGCAAGGCTATGGCTACACCTTC
TRBV27	TRBJ2-5	NA	TRBD1	CASTNRGQETQYF	TGTGCCAGCACAAACAGGGGACAAGAGACCCAGTACTTC
TRBV7-9	TRBJ2-3	NA	NA	CASSPDRYTDTQYF	TGTGCCAGCAGCCCCGACAGATACACAGATACGCAGTATTTT
TRBV28	TRBJ1-5	NA	TRBD1	CASGYEGQYSNQPQHF	TGTGCCAGCGGATACGAGGGACAGTATAGCAATCAGCCCCAGCATTTT
TRBV7-8	TRBJ1-4	NA	TRBD1	CASSTPGTGDAKLFF	TGTGCCAGCAGCACACCCGGGACAGGGGACGCAAAACTGTTTTTT
TRBV30	TRBJ2-7	NA	TRBD2	CAWALAGLGEQYF	TGTGCCTGGGCTTTAGCGGGGCTGGGAGAGCAGTACTTC
TRBV7-9	TRBJ2-2	NA	NA	CASSTSRRNTGELFF	TGTGCCAGCAGCACTAGCCGAAGGAACACCGGGGAGCTGTTTTTT
TRBV5-4	TRBJ2-1	NA	NA	CASSLEPQGYDEQFF	TGTGCCAGCAGCTTAGAACCTCAGGGTTACGATGAGCAGTTCTTC
TRBV30	TRBJ2-3	NA	TRBD2	CAWRGAGGWADTQYF	TGTGCCTGGAGAGGAGCGGGGGGGTGGGCAGATACGCAGTATTTT
TRBV4-3	TRBJ1-5	NA	NA	CASSQDYGSNQPQHF	TGCGCCAGCAGCCAAGATTATGGCAGCAATCAGCCCCAGCATTTT
TRBV5-1	TRBJ2-2	NA	NA	CASSDSFHTGELFF	TGCGCCAGCAGCGATTCTTTCCACACCGGGGAGCTGTTTTTT
TRBV7-9	TRBJ1-4	NA	TRBD1	CASSPSDRENEKLFF	TGTGCCAGCAGCCCTTCGGACAGGGAAAATGAAAAACTGTTTTTT
TRBV30	TRBJ2-7	NA	NA	CAWSYQAPYEQYF	TGTGCCTGGAGTTATCAGGCCCCCTACGAGCAGTACTTC
TRBV7-3	TRBJ1-1	NA	TRBD1	CASSLDRGTEAFF	TGTGCCAGCAGCCTGGACAGGGGCACTGAAGCTTTCTTT
TRBV6-5	TRBJ2-7	few	NA	CASSYSTGYEQYF	TGTGCCAGCAGTTACTCGACCGGCTACGAGCAGTACTTC
TRBV9	TRBJ2-3	NA	TRBD1	CASSAGTGGTDTQYF	TGTGCCAGCAGCGCCGGGACAGGGGGCACAGATACGCAGTATTTT
TRBV6-5	TRBJ1-1	NA	NA	CASSYSSSVNTEAFF	TGTGCCAGCAGTTACTCGAGTTCCGTGAACACTGAAGCTTTCTTT
TRBV15	TRBJ2-7	NA	NA	CATSSLINYEQYF	TGTGCCACCAGCAGCCTGATAAATTACGAGCAGTACTTC
TRBV7-3	TRBJ2-7	NA	NA	CASSPEGASYEQYF	TGTGCCAGCAGCCCAGAAGGGGCGTCCTACGAGCAGTACTTC
TRBV6-4	TRBJ2-7	NA	TRBD2	CASSVGLAHYEQYF	TGTGCCAGCAGTGTGGGACTAGCGCACTACGAGCAGTACTTC
TRBV7-9	TRBJ2-7	NA	NA	CASSPILEVHEQYF	TGTGCCAGCAGCCCCATTCTTGAAGTACACGAGCAGTACTTC
TRBV28	TRBJ1-4	NA	NA	CASSFFPLRGGTNEKLFF	TGTGCCAGCAGTTTCTTTCCCCTGCGAGGGGGGACTAATGAAAAACTGTTTTTT
TRBV29-1	TRBJ2-7	once	NA	CSVEEGAYEQYF	TGCAGCGTTGAAGAGGGTGCCTACGAGCAGTACTTC
TRBV7-8	TRBJ2-5	NA	TRBD1	CASSYPPGDRNQETQYF	TGTGCCAGCAGTTATCCCCCCGGGGACAGGAACCAAGAGACCCAGTACTTC
TRBV15	TRBJ1-1	NA	NA	CATSSGVGDTEAFF	TGTGCCACCAGCAGCGGGGTTGGGGACACTGAAGCTTTCTTT
TRBV7-6	TRBJ2-5	NA	NA	CASSTRVAGETQYF	TGTGCCAGCAGCACCAGGGTGGCCGGAGAGACCCAGTACTTC
TRBV10-3	TRBJ2-7	NA	TRBD2	CAISEWGGGRGSDYEQYF	TGTGCCATCAGTGAGTGGGGCGGCGGGAGAGGGTCCGACTACGAGCAGTACTTC
TRBV19	TRBJ2-3	NA	NA	CASSTDGGTDTQYF	TGTGCCAGTAGTACGGATGGGGGGACAGATACGCAGTATTTT
TRBV6-1	TRBJ2-7	NA	TRBD1	CASTLLGTGAYEQYF	TGTGCCAGCACTCTACTCGGGACAGGGGCCTACGAGCAGTACTTC
TRBV7-3	TRBJ2-3	NA	NA	CASSSPTYADTQYF	TGTGCCAGCAGCTCGCCGACCTACGCCGATACGCAGTATTTT
TRBV5-4	TRBJ2-1	NA	NA	CASSFGDGYNEQFF	TGTGCCAGCAGCTTCGGGGATGGGTACAATGAGCAGTTCTTC
TRBV30	TRBJ2-7	few	NA	CAWSVQGYEQYF	TGTGCCTGGAGTGTACAGGGCTACGAGCAGTACTTC
TRBV2	TRBJ2-7	once	NA	CASSERGAYDEQYF	TGTGCCAGCAGCGAAAGGGGGGCTTACGACGAGCAGTACTTC
TRBV7-6	TRBJ2-7	NA	NA	CASSLGRDYEQYF	TGTGCCAGCAGCTTAGGCAGGGACTACGAGCAGTACTTC
TRBV6-1	TRBJ2-1	once	TRBD2	CASSESYGGYPYNEQFF	TGTGCCAGCAGTGAAAGCTACGGGGGGTACCCCTACAATGAGCAGTTCTTC
TRBV29-1	TRBJ2-5	NA	NA	CSAVGETQYF	TGCAGCGCCGTAGGTGAGACCCAGTACTTC
TRBV25-1	TRBJ1-1	NA	NA	CASSDPTVLNTEAFF	TGTGCCAGCAGTGACCCGACGGTCCTGAACACTGAAGCTTTCTTT
TRBV5-6	TRBJ2-7	NA	TRBD1	CASSWGQGSYEQYF	TGTGCCAGCAGCTGGGGACAGGGGAGCTACGAGCAGTACTTC
TRBV6-4	TRBJ2-1	NA	NA	CASRGVDRRNNEQFF	TGTGCCAGCAGGGGGGTAGACAGGAGAAACAATGAGCAGTTCTTC
TRBV4-3	TRBJ2-7	once	NA	CASSHGLYYEQYF	TGCGCCAGCAGCCATGGATTATACTACGAGCAGTACTTC
TRBV2	TRBJ2-6	NA	NA	CATHVGAGANVLTF	TGTGCCACCCACGTGGGGGCAGGGGCCAACGTCCTGACTTTC
TRBV7-9	TRBJ1-4	NA	TRBD1	CASSPSTGLTNEKLFF	TGTGCCAGCAGCCCTTCGACAGGGTTGACTAATGAAAAACTGTTTTTT
TRBV19	TRBJ1-2	NA	TRBD1	CASSSGTDSYGYTF	TGTGCCAGTAGTTCCGGGACAGACAGCTATGGCTACACCTTC
TRBV2	TRBJ1-2	NA	NA	CASSVLSGSYGYTF	TGTGCCAGCAGTGTATTGTCAGGGAGCTATGGCTACACCTTC
TRBV27	TRBJ2-1	NA	NA	CASSFGGRGWNEQFF	TGTGCCAGCAGTTTTGGGGGGAGAGGTTGGAATGAGCAGTTCTTC
TRBV7-9	TRBJ1-2	NA	NA	CASSFAGADGYTF	TGTGCCAGCAGCTTCGCAGGGGCGGATGGCTACACCTTC
TRBV14	TRBJ2-7	NA	NA	CASSEWGPGAAGWEQYF	TGTGCCAGCAGCGAATGGGGACCGGGGGCCGCCGGGTGGGAGCAGTACTTC
TRBV18	TRBJ2-7	NA	TRBD1	CASRTGGDRVYEQYF	TGTGCCAGCAGAACCGGAGGGGACAGGGTCTACGAGCAGTACTTC